This TCR beta chain was documented in a study of T cell repertoires in cytomegalovirus infection. As for the study in general: Epitope selection comprised recently identified HLA-C-restricted CMV epitopes and well-studied HLA-B-restricted CMV epitopes. Shared public TCR beta signatures pointed to both CMV infection and a matching HLA type. Overall study findings and caveats: CMV-specific TCR beta clonotypes restricted by HLA-C dominated the ex vivo response.

Germline V gives CDR1 MNHEY, CDR2 SMNVEV (reference sequence). The CDR3 sequence is 15 residues long. The junction had 10 bases not matched to a gene; V was cut back by 7 bases and J by 6 bases. TCRdb processed the reads anew with MiXCR; each CDR3 protein has one entry. The sample contains fewer than 1,000,000 distinct CDR3 sequences, 25% to 40% of which appear only once. This clonotype was detected only once. Its specificity is not known. The material was cultured CD8+ T cells from PBMCs, obtained from culture after CMV antigen stimulation. The chain has TRBV27 and TRBJ2-3; TRBD2 matches 10 bases. The TCR was taken from a human donor in good health (CMV status not recorded). Some clones in this sample may be carry-over from other donors' samples. CDR3 amino acids: CASTPSGGRRDTQYF. The CDR3 nucleotides are TGTGCCAGCACTCCTAGCGGGGGCCGACGGGATACGCAGTATTTT.